This T cell receptor (beta chain) stems from a study of blood T cells in healthy people across ages. With a J-beta primer mix and a sample-barcoded 5' primer, a second PCR ran about 7 to 12 cycles. Every cDNA was tagged by a template-switch adaptor with 12 random nucleotides. Via MiXCR, TCRdb re-called the 5' RACE reads, giving one row per CDR3 protein. The sample contains some 1,800,000 distinct CDR3 sequences, about 39% of which appear only once. Healthy Caucasian individuals from Russia aged about 6 to 90 were enrolled as donors. Material: blood. The TCR comes from a human donor in good health.

CDR3 region: CASSDAGTGKEQFF. In nucleotides, the CDR3 is TGTGCCAGCAGTGACGCCGGGACAGGAAAAGAGCAGTTCTTC. This chain connects TRBV2 to TRBJ2-1; 8 bases map to TRBD1. Germline V CDR1 and CDR2: SNHLY, FYNNEI. CDR3 length equals 14 residues. With V trimmed by 3 bases and J by 10 bases, 8 bases remained unmatched. Based on the CDR3 plus reference TRBV2 and TRBJ2-1, the full variable domain is EPEVTQTPSHQVTQMGQEVILRCVPISNHLYFYWYRQILGQKVEFLVSFYNNEISEKSEIFDDQFSVERPDGSNFTLKIRSTKLEDSAMYFCASSDAGTGKEQFFGPGTRLTVL.